The rows below give T cell receptor beta chains drawn from one sample of a study of STAT3 mutations in large granular lymphocyte leukemia. Generated by immunoSEQ multiplex PCR, the TCRdb table keeps only in-frame clones and is missing some. This table holds around 13,000 clones, over 85% found once. The sample comprised peripheral blood mononuclear cells. These TCRs come from a middle-aged man with T-cell large granular lymphocyte leukemia. Some clones in this sample may be carry-over from other donors' samples. Both conserved end residues are part of each CDR3. The order of the fields is D gene, J gene, V gene, clone size, CDR3 protein, CDR3 DNA. D genes are given only for firm matches. Only some rows state a clone size, as once, few, many or a class for expanded clones.

.	TRBJ2-2	TRBV7-9	once	CASSMDTRGELFF	TGTGCCAGCAGCATGGACACACGCGGGGAGCTGTTTTTT
TRBD1	TRBJ2-7	TRBV5-6	.	CASSPPGQDYEQYF	TGTGCCAGCAGCCCACCGGGACAGGACTACGAGCAGTACTTC
.	TRBJ1-2	TRBV7-3	.	CASSFSEGYGYTF	TGTGCCAGCAGCTTTTCCGAGGGCTATGGCTACACCTTC
TRBD1	TRBJ1-6	TRBV5-1	few	CASSFGTGVSNSPLHF	TGCGCCAGCAGCTTTGGGACAGGGGTTTCAAATTCACCCCTCCACTTT
TRBD1	TRBJ1-1	TRBV4-1	.	CASSQEGWDRIGEAFF	TGCGCCAGCAGCCAAGAGGGCTGGGACAGGATAGGTGAAGCTTTCTTT
.	TRBJ1-2	TRBV5-4	.	CASSADPYGYTF	TGTGCCAGCAGCGCGGACCCATATGGCTACACCTTC
TRBD1	TRBJ1-1	TRBV6-5	.	CASNRRDRGLTEAFF	TGTGCCAGCAATCGCCGGGACAGGGGACTCACTGAAGCTTTCTTT
.	TRBJ1-2	TRBV7-2	.	CASTGARQANYGYTF	TGTGCCAGTACTGGGGCCAGGCAAGCTAACTATGGCTACACCTTC
.	TRBJ1-1	TRBV30	.	CAHYLGAGSEYISEAFF	TGTGCCCACTATCTCGGGGCAGGGAGTGAGTATATCTCTGAAGCTTTCTTT
.	TRBJ2-3	TRBV19	.	CASSRDFTDTQYF	TGTGCCAGTAGTAGGGACTTCACAGATACGCAGTATTTT
.	TRBJ2-2	TRBV9	.	CASSVGPRLEAGELFF	TGTGCCAGCAGCGTAGGGCCCCGACTAGAAGCCGGGGAGCTGTTTTTT
.	TRBJ1-6	TRBV5-5	.	CASSLTGHSPLHF	TGTGCCAGCAGCTTGACAGGCCATTCACCCCTCCACTTT
TRBD2	TRBJ2-3	TRBV7-8	.	CASSLVSGGRVGTQYF	TGTGCCAGCAGCTTAGTGAGCGGGGGGAGGGTTGGTACGCAGTATTTT
TRBD1	TRBJ1-2	TRBV6-5	.	CASTRGTGAYGYTF	TGTGCCAGCACTCGCGGGACAGGGGCCTATGGCTACACCTTC
.	TRBJ2-3	TRBV5-5	.	CASRNLGLGTDTQYF	TGTGCCAGCAGAAATCTGGGACTCGGCACAGATACGCAGTATTTT
TRBD1	TRBJ1-2	TRBV29-1	.	CSVEEGDSGYGYTF	TGCAGCGTTGAAGAGGGGGACAGCGGTTATGGCTACACCTTC
.	TRBJ1-1	TRBV6-5	.	CASSQQGIGTEAFF	TGTGCCAGCAGTCAACAGGGAATAGGCACTGAAGCTTTCTTT
.	TRBJ1-1	TRBV13	.	CASSLRQNRAEAFF	TGTGCCAGCAGCTTACGACAAAACAGGGCCGAAGCTTTCTTT
.	TRBJ2-5	TRBV9	once	CASSLDWQETQYF	TGTGCCAGCAGCCTGGACTGGCAAGAGACCCAGTACTTC
TRBD2	TRBJ2-7	TRBV5-1	large	CASSSRGENHYEQYF	TGCGCCAGCAGCTCCCGGGGGGAAAACCACTACGAGCAGTACTTC
.	TRBJ2-7	TRBV12-2	.	CASRFLRDRYSYEQYF	TGTGCAAGTCGCTTCCTAAGGGACAGGTACTCCTACGAGCAGTACTTC
.	TRBJ1-1	TRBV7-9	.	CASTLSPGVTEAFF	TGTGCCAGCACCCTATCTCCGGGAGTAACTGAAGCTTTCTTT
TRBD2	TRBJ2-7	TRBV28	.	CASGLALYEQYF	TGTGCCAGTGGACTAGCGCTCTACGAGCAGTACTTC
TRBD1	TRBJ1-1	TRBV5-4	.	CASTYPGQGFSYTEAFF	TGTGCCAGCACCTACCCGGGACAGGGATTTTCGTACACTGAAGCTTTCTTT
.	TRBJ2-7	TRBV13	.	CASSAQEAYEQYF	TGTGCCAGCAGCGCCCAGGAAGCCTACGAGCAGTACTTC
.	TRBJ2-7	TRBV5-1	.	CASSLTGSHEQYF	TGCGCCAGCAGCTTGACAGGGAGTCACGAGCAGTACTTC
.	TRBJ2-7	TRBV21-1	.	CASSKRGFRAYEQYF	TGTGCCAGCAGCAAAAGAGGGTTCAGGGCCTACGAGCAGTACTTC
.	TRBJ1-6	TRBV7-8	.	CASSLAVGVQLTNSPLHF	TGTGCCAGCAGCTTAGCGGTCGGTGTACAGCTTACTAATTCACCCCTCCACTTT
.	TRBJ1-4	TRBV7-9	.	CASSPPPGGEKLFF	TGTGCCAGCAGCCCCCCCCCAGGTGGTGAAAAACTGTTTTTT
.	TRBJ1-2	TRBV6-5	.	CASSYRQDYGYTF	TGTGCCAGCAGTTACAGGCAGGACTATGGCTACACCTTC